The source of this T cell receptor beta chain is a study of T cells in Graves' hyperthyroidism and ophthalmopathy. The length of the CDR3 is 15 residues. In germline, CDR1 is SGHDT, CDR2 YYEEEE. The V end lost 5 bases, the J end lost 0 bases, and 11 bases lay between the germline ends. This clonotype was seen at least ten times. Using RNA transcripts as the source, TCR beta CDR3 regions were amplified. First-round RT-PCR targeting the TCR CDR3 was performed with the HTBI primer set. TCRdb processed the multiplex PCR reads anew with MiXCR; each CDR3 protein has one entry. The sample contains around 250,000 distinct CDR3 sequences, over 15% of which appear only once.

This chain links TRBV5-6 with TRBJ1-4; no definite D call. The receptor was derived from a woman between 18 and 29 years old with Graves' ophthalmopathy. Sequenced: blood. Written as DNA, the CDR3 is TGTGCCAGCAGTCGAGTTAGTGCAACTAATGAAAAACTGTTTTTT. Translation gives CASSRVSATNEKLFF.